The 17 T cell receptor beta chains presented below share a single source sample, sequenced in a study of CD8 T cells in ankylosing spondylitis. TCRdb redid the calling of the 5' RACE reads with MiXCR, one entry per CDR3 protein. The sample lists 200,000 or so distinct CDR3 sequences; roughly 18% were seen once. Sequencing used blood, either unsorted or a sorted T cell fraction (not recorded which). The receptors originated from a male donor aged 10 to 30 with ankylosing spondylitis or in good health (not recorded which).

Many counts were recorded for this clonotype. CDR3 region: CASSYPPGTPNQPQHF. CDR3 nucleotides: TGTGCCAGCAGTTACCCACCCGGGACACCAAATCAGCCCCAGCATTTT. The chain carries TRBV6-5 and TRBJ1-5, with TRBD1 as a possible D gene (6 bases). CDR1 is MNHEY and CDR2 is SVGAGI in the germline V gene. Trimming removed 2 bases at V and 4 bases at J, with 15 bases between. This CDR3 has 16 residues.

This clonotype has at least ten counts. This chain connects TRBV27 to TRBJ2-1, with 7 bases matching TRBD2. Germline assignment: CDR1 MNHEY and CDR2 SMNVEV (reference sequence). This CDR3 spans 14 amino acids. The ends lost 6 bases at V and 3 bases at J; junction bases unmatched: 5. The CDR3: CASSSGDFYNEQFF. In DNA form, the CDR3 reads TGTGCCAGCAGCAGCGGGGACTTCTACAATGAGCAGTTCTTC.

Many counts were recorded for this clonotype. The chain couples TRBV6-2 or TRBV6-3 to TRBJ1-2, with D perhaps matching TRBD1 (5 bases). Trimming removed 5 bases at V and 1 base at J, with 8 bases between. Germline V gene data show CDR1 as MNHEY and CDR2 as SVGEGT. There are 13 residues in the CDR3. CDR3 nucleotide sequence: TGTGCCAGCAGTGTCGACAGTAACTATGGCTACACCTTC. Protein product: CASSVDSNYGYTF.

This clonotype was detected many times. The gene calls are TRBV12-3 or TRBV12-4 and TRBJ2-1; D not certain. This CDR3 region has 13 residues. The germline V and J ends were trimmed by 5 bases and 9 bases, with 14 bases remaining between them. For the CDR3, the DNA is TGTGCCAGCAGTCCCAGCACTGCCGGTGAGCAGTTCTTC. As protein: CASSPSTAGEQFF.

This clonotype occurred many times. This sequence joins TRBV20-1 and TRBJ2-3; 7 bases are shared with TRBD2. V gave up 5 bases and J gave up 4 bases; unmatched junction bases: 15. Germline lookup yields CDR1 DFQATT and CDR2 SNEGSKA (reference sequence). The length of the CDR3 is 16 residues. CDR3 coding DNA: TGCAGTGCTCCCACTTGGCGGGAGCCCCTCGCAGATACGCAGTATTTT. Its translation is CSAPTWREPLADTQYF.

In its sample, this clonotype was seen many times. The chain is built from TRBV12-3 or TRBV12-4 and TRBJ2-5, with D hard to call. The CDR3 is 12 residues long. The V end lost 6 bases, the J end lost 5 bases, and 10 bases lay between the germline ends. CDR3 region: CASRAVPETQYF. Here the CDR3 DNA reads TGTGCCAGCAGGGCCGTACCGGAGACCCAGTACTTC.

This clonotype was picked up a small number of times. The chain is built from TRBV27 and TRBJ2-7; 7 bases are a match to TRBD1. Per germline, CDR1 MNHEY and CDR2 SMNVEV (reference sequence). V was clipped by 6 bases and J by 7 bases; unmatched bases: 12. The CDR3 loop spans 14 amino acids. The CDR3 DNA follows: TGTGCCAGCAGCCTCAGACAGGGTCCGGGAGAGCAGTACTTC. Amino acids: CASSLRQGPGEQYF.

This chain uses TRBV12-3 or TRBV12-4 with TRBJ2-1; tentative D call: TRBD1 (5 bases). This CDR3 has 16 residues. V dropped 6 bases and J dropped 0 bases, with 15 bases sitting between them. The CDR3 spells CASSRGHGPSYNEQFF. CDR3 nucleotide sequence: TGTGCCAGCAGCCGCGGACATGGCCCCTCCTACAATGAGCAGTTCTTC.

This clonotype was counted many times. J is TRBJ2-5 and V is TRBV3-1, with 7 nucleotides matching TRBD1. CDR3 length equals 16 residues. J gave up 3 bases and V 1 base, and 8 bases lay outside the gene matches. Germline loops: CDR1 LGHDT, CDR2 YNNKEL (reference sequence). CDR3 protein: CASSQASGTAEETQYF. CDR3 DNA sequence: TGTGCCAGCAGCCAAGCCTCCGGGACAGCGGAAGAGACCCAGTACTTC.

This clonotype was recorded at least ten times. For the CDR3, the DNA is TGTGCCAGCAGGGGTCTCGGGGGTAACACTGAAGCTTTCTTT. Translated: CASRGLGGNTEAFF. This chain joins TRBV12-3 or TRBV12-4 and TRBJ1-1, with a tentative D call TRBD1 (5 bases). The CDR3 runs 14 residues. Trimming took off 6 bases at V and 2 bases at J, with 13 bases between the two ends.

This clonotype was detected a few times. The chain couples TRBV20-1 to TRBJ2-5; TRBD2 might be the D (6 bases). Per germline, CDR1 DFQATT and CDR2 SNEGSKA (reference sequence). V was pared by 4 bases and J by 5 bases, with 17 bases between. This CDR3 contains 14 residues. CDR3 sequence (DNA): TGCAGTGCTACCATTGGAGGGAGGAGGGAGACCCAGTACTTC. It encodes CSATIGGRRETQYF.

V is TRBV29-1 and J is TRBJ2-1; D not resolved. The CDR3 loop spans 12 amino acids. CDR1 is SQVTM, CDR2 ANQGSEA, per germline. Trimming removed 3 bases from V and 7 bases from J, with 10 bases in between. CDR3 protein: CSVDHAANEQFF. Written as DNA, the CDR3 is TGCAGCGTTGACCACGCGGCAAATGAGCAGTTCTTC.

The table lists this clonotype with many counts. This rearrangement joins TRBV6-6 to TRBJ2-5, with a tentative D call TRBD2 (6 bases). The germline CDR1 and CDR2 sequences are MNHNY and SVGAGI (reference sequence). The CDR3 extends over 13 amino acids. V shed 6 bases and J shed 1 base, with 9 bases lying between them. CDR3 residues: CASSRDFQETQYF. DNA for the CDR3: TGTGCCAGCAGCCGGGACTTCCAAGAGACCCAGTACTTC.

This clonotype was seen ten or more times. The chain carries TRBV20-1 and TRBJ1-1, with D hard to call. The CDR3 runs 11 residues. Per the germline V gene, CDR1 is DFQATT and CDR2 is SNEGSKA (reference sequence). With 5 bases removed from V and 3 bases from J, the gap between germline ends came to 7 bases. The CDR3 sequence: CSAPRDTEAFF. The CDR3 nucleotides read TGCAGTGCTCCTAGGGACACTGAAGCTTTCTTT.

This clonotype came up many times. The gene calls are TRBV6-2 or TRBV6-3 and TRBJ2-5; TRBD2 matches at 10 bases. The CDR3 has 13 amino acids. V lost 7 bases and J lost 4; bases outside the gene matches: 3. Germline values: CDR1 MNHEY, CDR2 SVGEGT. DNA for the CDR3: TGTGCCAGCACCCTAGCGGGAGCAGAGACCCAGTACTTC. This encodes CASTLAGAETQYF.

This sequence joins TRBV15 and TRBJ2-7, with 9 bases matching TRBD2. From germline, CDR1 is LNHNV and CDR2 YYDKDF (reference sequence). CDR3 length: 17 amino acids. V shed 1 base and J 4 bases; nucleotides not matched to a gene: 11. The CDR3 sequence is CATSRGHSGSSQYEQYF. The CDR3 DNA sequence: TGTGCCACCAGCAGAGGTCATAGCGGGAGCTCTCAGTACGAGCAGTACTTC.

This clonotype has ten or more counts. This chain uses TRBV7-2 with TRBJ1-5; D unclear. Trimming left V 1 base short and J 5 bases short, with 6 bases between. The CDR3 consists of 13 residues. Germline V gene sequence: CDR1 SGHTA, CDR2 FQGNSA. CDR3 nucleotides: TGTGCCAGCAGCTTAGGCAGTGATCAGCCCCAGCATTTT. This encodes CASSLGSDQPQHF. The complete variable domain, with remaining parts taken from reference TRBV7-2 and TRBJ1-5, reads GAGVSQSPSNKVTEKGKDVELRCDPISGHTALYWYRQSLGQGLEFLIYFQGNSAPDKSGLPSDRFSAERTGGSVSTLTIQRTQQEDSAVYLCASSLGSDQPQHFGDGTRLSIL.